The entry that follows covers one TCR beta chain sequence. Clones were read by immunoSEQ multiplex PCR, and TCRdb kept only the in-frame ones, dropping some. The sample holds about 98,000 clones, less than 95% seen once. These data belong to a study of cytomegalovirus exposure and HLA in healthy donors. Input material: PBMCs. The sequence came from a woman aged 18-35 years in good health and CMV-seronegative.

The CDR3 DNA sequence: TGTGCCAGCAGAGCAGGGGACGACAATGAGCAGTTCTTC. It yields the protein CASRAGDDNEQFF. This chain links TRBV2 with TRBJ2-1, with a tentative D call TRBD1 (6 bases). Trimming cost V 6 bases and J 5 bases, with 11 bases left between them. This CDR3 has 13 amino acids. Germline CDR1 is SNHLY and CDR2 is FYNNEI. Complete variable domain (other parts from reference TRBV2 and TRBJ2-1): EPEVTQTPSHQVTQMGQEVILRCVPISNHLYFYWYRQILGQKVEFLVSFYNNEISEKSEIFDDQFSVERPDGSNFTLKIRSTKLEDSAMYFCASRAGDDNEQFFGPGTRLTVL.